This is a list of T cell receptor beta chains from one sample in a study of blood T cell repertoires in COVID-19. TCRdb's copy holds only in-frame clones and misses some; the assay was immunoSEQ multiplex PCR. The sample has some 160,000 clones; 70% to 90% are singletons. Sequencing was performed on peripheral blood. These receptors originate from a man aged 50 or older who had recovered from COVID-19. CDR3s include the opening cysteine and the closing phenylalanine or tryptophan. A D gene is named only where the DNA matches it firmly. Expanded clones get a size class; other rows say once, few or many, or leave the size out.

j_gene | abundance | v_gene | d_gene | CDR3aa | CDR3nt
TRBJ1-5 | NA | TRBV18 | NA | CASSRDTNQPQHF | TGTGCCAGCTCTAGGGACACAAATCAGCCCCAGCATTTT
TRBJ2-7 | NA | TRBV3-1/TRBV3-2 | NA | CASSQGDLDSSYEQYF | TGTGCCAGCAGCCAAGGAGACCTGGACAGCTCCTACGAGCAGTACTTC
TRBJ2-7 | few | TRBV19 | TRBD2 | CASRRRRESYEQYF | TGTGCCAGTAGACGGCGGCGGGAGTCCTACGAGCAGTACTTC
TRBJ1-5 | NA | TRBV28 | TRBD1 | CASSTTGAGQPQHF | TGTGCCAGCAGTACGACAGGGGCGGGACAGCCCCAGCATTTT
TRBJ2-7 | NA | TRBV15 | NA | CATSAIGQGIHEQYF | TGTGCCACCAGCGCCATAGGTCAGGGTATACACGAGCAGTACTTC
TRBJ1-6 | NA | TRBV6-1 | NA | CASSAKTGQSSYNSPLHF | TGTGCCAGCAGTGCAAAAACCGGACAGAGCTCCTATAATTCACCCCTCCACTTT
TRBJ1-1 | NA | TRBV7-3 | NA | CASSSHQGTEAFF | TGTGCCAGCAGCTCCCACCAGGGTACTGAAGCTTTCTTT
TRBJ1-2 | NA | TRBV27 | NA | CASSSSIRGYGYTF | TGTGCCAGCAGTTCAAGTATTAGGGGCTATGGCTACACCTTC
TRBJ2-3 | NA | TRBV28 | TRBD2 | CASRRSGTPTDTQYF | TGTGCCAGCAGGCGTAGCGGGACACCCACAGATACGCAGTATTTT
TRBJ2-5 | few | TRBV28 | TRBD2 | CASSLGLAGGEETQYF | TGTGCCAGCAGTTTAGGGCTAGCGGGGGGTGAAGAGACCCAGTACTTC
TRBJ2-7 | NA | TRBV6-2/TRBV6-3 | NA | CASSSNRVPYEQYF | TGTGCCAGCAGTTCTAACAGGGTCCCCTACGAGCAGTACTTC
TRBJ2-5 | NA | TRBV4-2 | TRBD2 | CASSQPPGLAGGGQETQYF | TGTGCCAGCAGCCAACCCCCGGGACTAGCGGGAGGGGGCCAAGAGACCCAGTACTTC
TRBJ2-3 | NA | TRBV7-2 | TRBD2 | CASSLGTSGVTDTQYF | TGTGCCAGCAGCCTCGGGACTAGCGGCGTCACAGATACGCAGTATTTT
TRBJ2-1 | NA | TRBV19 | NA | CASSIRANEQFF | TGTGCCAGTAGTATCAGGGCGAATGAGCAGTTCTTC
TRBJ2-2 | NA | TRBV7-6 | TRBD2 | CASSFEASGGPGELFF | TGTGCCAGCAGCTTCGAGGCTAGCGGGGGTCCCGGGGAGCTGTTTTTT
TRBJ1-1 | NA | TRBV7-9 | NA | CASSLVAVNTEAFF | TGTGCCAGCAGCTTAGTAGCAGTGAACACTGAAGCTTTCTTT
TRBJ2-2 | NA | TRBV7-3 | TRBD2 | CASSSGLAGGTGELFF | TGTGCCAGCAGCTCGGGACTAGCGGGAGGGACCGGGGAGCTGTTTTTT
TRBJ1-2 | NA | TRBV28 | NA | CASSFPLGSGYGYTF | TGTGCCAGCAGTTTCCCCCTTGGGTCAGGGTATGGCTACACCTTC
TRBJ2-6 | NA | TRBV19 | NA | CASSSGAGANVLTF | TGTGCCAGTAGTAGCGGGGCTGGGGCCAACGTCCTGACTTTC
TRBJ1-2 | NA | TRBV6-6 | TRBD1 | CASTPGQGGVSGYTF | TGTGCCAGCACTCCCGGACAGGGAGGCGTATCGGGCTACACCTTC
TRBJ2-5 | NA | TRBV18 | TRBD1 | CASSPLDRALRETQYF | TGTGCCAGCTCACCCTTAGACAGGGCGCTGAGAGAGACCCAGTACTTC
TRBJ2-7 | NA | TRBV23-1 | NA | CASSQSSAFRSGLPSYEQYF | TGCGCCAGCAGTCAATCTTCCGCGTTCCGGTCGGGGTTGCCCTCGTACGAGCAGTACTTC
TRBJ1-2 | NA | TRBV19 | TRBD1 | CASSIGTVPNYGYTF | TGTGCCAGTAGTATCGGGACAGTCCCTAACTATGGCTACACCTTC
TRBJ2-7 | NA | TRBV2 | TRBD2 | CASSEGTSGRAGEQYF | TGTGCCAGCAGTGAAGGGACTAGCGGGAGGGCGGGAGAGCAGTACTTC
TRBJ1-2 | once | TRBV6-5 | TRBD1 | CAVRGDRPNYGYTF | TGTGCCGTGAGGGGGGACAGACCTAACTATGGCTACACCTTC
TRBJ2-5 | NA | TRBV7-5 | NA | CVRSLVLDRRTQYF | TGTGTCAGAAGCTTAGTCTTAGACAGACGGACCCAGTACTTC
TRBJ2-2 | NA | TRBV7-8 | TRBD2 | CASSPLRGLAPGELFF | TGTGCCAGCAGTCCACTCCGGGGACTAGCGCCCGGGGAGCTGTTTTTT
TRBJ2-1 | NA | TRBV21-1 | NA | CASSPSRDRGYNEQFF | TGTGCCAGCAGCCCTTCCCGGGACAGGGGCTACAATGAGCAGTTCTTC
TRBJ2-7 | many | TRBV28 | TRBD2 | CASSLGTNSYEQYF | TGTGCCAGCAGCCTAGGGACTAACTCCTACGAGCAGTACTTC
TRBJ2-1 | NA | TRBV6-5 | TRBD2 | CASELAGGSYNEQFF | TGTGCCAGCGAACTAGCGGGTGGTTCCTACAATGAGCAGTTCTTC
TRBJ1-5 | NA | TRBV7-2 | NA | CASSLEARGQPQHF | TGTGCCAGCAGCTTAGAAGCAAGGGGTCAGCCCCAGCATTTT
TRBJ2-1 | NA | TRBV7-8 | NA | CASRAGDTYNEQFF | TGTGCCAGCCGGGCGGGGGACACCTACAATGAGCAGTTCTTC
TRBJ2-1 | NA | TRBV6-2/TRBV6-3 | NA | CASSTRNEQFF | TGTGCCAGCAGTACCAGAAATGAGCAGTTCTTC
TRBJ2-2 | NA | TRBV27 | NA | CASTRGSGTGELFF | TGTGCCAGCACCCGAGGTAGCGGTACCGGGGAGCTGTTTTTT
TRBJ1-1 | NA | TRBV28 | NA | CASSFRVGGTEAFF | TGTGCCAGCAGTTTCAGGGTCGGGGGGACTGAAGCTTTCTTT
TRBJ1-1 | NA | TRBV28 | NA | CASSLLGHTEAFF | TGTGCCAGCAGTTTATTGGGGCACACTGAAGCTTTCTTT
TRBJ2-1 | NA | TRBV9 | TRBD2 | CASSTPRGLAGGNRRYNEQFF | TGTGCCAGCAGCACACCGAGGGGACTAGCGGGGGGGAATCGTCGCTACAATGAGCAGTTCTTC
TRBJ2-2 | NA | TRBV5-6 | TRBD2 | CASSLDGTSGRRELFF | TGTGCCAGCAGCTTGGACGGTACTAGCGGGAGAAGGGAGCTGTTTTTT
TRBJ2-7 | NA | TRBV2 | NA | CASRGTGISYEQYF | TGTGCCAGTCGGGGGACCGGAATCTCCTACGAGCAGTACTTC
TRBJ2-7 | NA | TRBV19 | NA | CASSKAQDRFLYEQYF | TGTGCCAGTAGTAAGGCCCAAGACAGGTTCCTCTACGAGCAGTACTTC
TRBJ2-3 | NA | TRBV7-9 | TRBD2 | CAHTSGSTDTQYF | TGTGCCCACACTAGCGGTAGCACAGATACGCAGTATTTT
TRBJ1-1 | NA | TRBV28 | TRBD1 | CASRTGTVEAFF | TGTGCCAGCAGGACCGGGACAGTTGAAGCTTTCTTT
TRBJ2-3 | NA | TRBV5-1 | TRBD2 | CASSLDGLAGPDTQYF | TGCGCCAGCAGCTTGGACGGCCTAGCGGGCCCCGATACGCAGTATTTT
TRBJ2-7 | few | TRBV10-3 | TRBD2 | CAIKGTSDYEQYF | TGTGCCATCAAAGGGACTAGCGACTACGAGCAGTACTTC
TRBJ2-7 | NA | TRBV6-5 | TRBD2 | CASSYGTSGTSEQYF | TGTGCCAGCAGTTACGGGACTAGCGGGACGAGCGAGCAGTACTTC
TRBJ2-7 | NA | TRBV30 | NA | CAWSYRAGEQYF | TGTGCCTGGAGTTACAGGGCAGGCGAGCAGTACTTC
TRBJ2-7 | NA | TRBV9 | TRBD1 | CASSRDRGHNEQYF | TGTGCCAGCAGCCGGGACAGGGGCCATAACGAGCAGTACTTC
TRBJ2-1 | NA | TRBV6-1 | NA | CASSEAFLGGFGNEQFF | TGTGCCAGCAGTGAAGCGTTTTTGGGAGGTTTCGGCAATGAGCAGTTCTTC
TRBJ2-5 | NA | TRBV10-1 | NA | CASLSSGLPEETQYF | TGCGCCAGCCTCAGTAGTGGACTGCCGGAGGAGACCCAGTACTTC
TRBJ2-6 | NA | TRBV7-3 | NA | CASSLTPVAGANVLTF | TGTGCCAGCAGCTTAACACCCGTAGCTGGGGCCAACGTCCTGACTTTC
TRBJ1-5 | NA | TRBV10-3 | NA | CATAGEYSNQPQHF | TGTGCCACAGCCGGGGAGTATAGCAATCAGCCCCAGCATTTT